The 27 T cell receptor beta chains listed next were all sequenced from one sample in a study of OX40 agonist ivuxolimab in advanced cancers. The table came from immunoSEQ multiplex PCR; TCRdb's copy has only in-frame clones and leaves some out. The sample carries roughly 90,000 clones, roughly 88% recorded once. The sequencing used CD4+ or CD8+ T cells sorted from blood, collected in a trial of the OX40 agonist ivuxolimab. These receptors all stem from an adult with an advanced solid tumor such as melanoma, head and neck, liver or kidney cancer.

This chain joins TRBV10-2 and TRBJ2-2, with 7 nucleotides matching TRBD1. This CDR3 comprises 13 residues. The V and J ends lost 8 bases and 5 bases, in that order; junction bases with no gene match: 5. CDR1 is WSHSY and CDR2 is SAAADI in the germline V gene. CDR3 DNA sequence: TGCGCCAGCCGAAGGGGGCAAACCGGGGAGCTGTTTTTT. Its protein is CASRRGQTGELFF.

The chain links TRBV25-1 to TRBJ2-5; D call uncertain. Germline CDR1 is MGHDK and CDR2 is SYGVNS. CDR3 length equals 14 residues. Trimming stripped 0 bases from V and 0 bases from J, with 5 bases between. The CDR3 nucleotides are TGTGCCAGCAGTGAATACGGATACCAAGAGACCCAGTACTTC. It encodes CASSEYGYQETQYF.

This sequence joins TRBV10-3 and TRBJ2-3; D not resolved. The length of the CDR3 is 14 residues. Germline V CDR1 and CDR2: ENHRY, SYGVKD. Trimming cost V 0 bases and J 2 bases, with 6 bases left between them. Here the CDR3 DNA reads TGTGCCATCAGTGAGTCTCCCCACACAGATACGCAGTATTTT. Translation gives CAISESPHTDTQYF.

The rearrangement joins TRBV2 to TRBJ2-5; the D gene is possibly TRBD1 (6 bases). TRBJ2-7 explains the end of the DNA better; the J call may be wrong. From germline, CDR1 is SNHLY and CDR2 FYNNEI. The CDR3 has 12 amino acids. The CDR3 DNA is TGTGCCAGCAGTGGACAGGTATACGAGCAGTACTTC. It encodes CASSGQVYEQYF.

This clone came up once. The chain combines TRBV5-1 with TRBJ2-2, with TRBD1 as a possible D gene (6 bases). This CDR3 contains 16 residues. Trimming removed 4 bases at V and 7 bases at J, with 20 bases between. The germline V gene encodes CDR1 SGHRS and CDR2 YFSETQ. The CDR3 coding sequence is TGCGCCAGCAGCCCCGGGACACACTCTCAAAGCGGGGAGCTGTTTTTT. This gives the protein CASSPGTHSQSGELFF.

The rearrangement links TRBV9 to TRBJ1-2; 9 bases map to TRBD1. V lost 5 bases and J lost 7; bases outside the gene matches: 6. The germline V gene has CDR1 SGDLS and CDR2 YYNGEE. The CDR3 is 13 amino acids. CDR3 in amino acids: CASSVQGARGYTF. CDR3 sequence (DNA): TGTGCCAGCAGTGTACAGGGGGCCCGTGGCTACACCTTC.

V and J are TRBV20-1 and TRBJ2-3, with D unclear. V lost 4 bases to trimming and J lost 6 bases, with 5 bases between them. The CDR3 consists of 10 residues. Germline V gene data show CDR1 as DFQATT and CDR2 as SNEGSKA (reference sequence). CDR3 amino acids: CSATYDTQYF. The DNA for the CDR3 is TGCAGTGCTACTTACGATACGCAGTATTTT.

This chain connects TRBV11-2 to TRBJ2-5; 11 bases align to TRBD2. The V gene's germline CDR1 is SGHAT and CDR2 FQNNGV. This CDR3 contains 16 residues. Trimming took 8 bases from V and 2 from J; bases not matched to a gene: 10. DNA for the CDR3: TGTGCCAGCGCCCCACGAGTAGCGGGAGGGCAAGAGACCCAGTACTTC. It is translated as CASAPRVAGGQETQYF. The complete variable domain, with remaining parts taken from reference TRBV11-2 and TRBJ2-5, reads EAGVAQSPRYKIIEKRQSVAFWCNPISGHATLYWYQQILGQGPKLLIQFQNNGVVDDSQLPKDRFSAERLKGVDSTLKIQPAKLEDSAVYLCASAPRVAGGQETQYFGPGTRLLVL.

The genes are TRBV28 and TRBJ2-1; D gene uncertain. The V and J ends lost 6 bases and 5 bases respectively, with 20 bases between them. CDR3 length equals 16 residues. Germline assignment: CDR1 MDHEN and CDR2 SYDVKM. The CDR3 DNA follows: TGTGCCAGCAGCCCAATCGGCGGTCCCATAGACAATGAGCAGTTCTTC. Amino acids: CASSPIGGPIDNEQFF.

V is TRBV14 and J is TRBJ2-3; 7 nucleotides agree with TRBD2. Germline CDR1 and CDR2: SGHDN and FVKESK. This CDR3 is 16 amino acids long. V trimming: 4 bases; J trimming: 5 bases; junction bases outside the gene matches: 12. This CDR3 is CASSPLGGSIVDTQYF. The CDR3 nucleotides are TGTGCCAGCAGCCCCCTAGGCGGGAGTATTGTAGATACGCAGTATTTT.

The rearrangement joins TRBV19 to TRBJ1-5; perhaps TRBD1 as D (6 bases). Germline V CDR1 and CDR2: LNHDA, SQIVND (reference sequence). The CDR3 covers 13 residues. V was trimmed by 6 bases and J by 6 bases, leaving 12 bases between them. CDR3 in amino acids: CASRRGEGQPQHF. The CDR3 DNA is TGTGCCAGTAGGAGGGGGGAAGGTCAGCCCCAGCATTTT.

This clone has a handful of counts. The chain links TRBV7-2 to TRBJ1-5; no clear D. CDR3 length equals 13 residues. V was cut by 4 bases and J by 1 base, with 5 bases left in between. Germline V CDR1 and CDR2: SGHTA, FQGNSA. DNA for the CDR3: TGTGCCAGCAGCTCGCAGAGCAATCAGCCCCAGCATTTT. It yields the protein CASSSQSNQPQHF. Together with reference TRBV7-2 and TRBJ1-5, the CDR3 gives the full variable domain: GAGVSQSPSNKVTEKGKDVELRCDPISGHTALYWYRQSLGQGLEFLIYFQGNSAPDKSGLPSDRFSAERTGGSVSTLTIQRTQQEDSAVYLCASSSQSNQPQHFGDGTRLSIL.

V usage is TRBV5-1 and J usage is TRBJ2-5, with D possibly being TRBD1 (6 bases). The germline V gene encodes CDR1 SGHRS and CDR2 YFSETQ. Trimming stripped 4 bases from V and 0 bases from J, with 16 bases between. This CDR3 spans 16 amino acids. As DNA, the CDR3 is TGCGCCAGCAGCCTGCAGGGGATGGGGTACCAAGAGACCCAGTACTTC. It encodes CASSLQGMGYQETQYF.

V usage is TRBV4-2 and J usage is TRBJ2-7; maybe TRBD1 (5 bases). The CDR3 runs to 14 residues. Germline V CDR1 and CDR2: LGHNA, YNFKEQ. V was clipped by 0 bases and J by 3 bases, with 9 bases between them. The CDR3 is CASSQDRQGYEQYF. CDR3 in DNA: TGTGCCAGCAGCCAAGATAGGCAGGGCTACGAGCAGTACTTC.

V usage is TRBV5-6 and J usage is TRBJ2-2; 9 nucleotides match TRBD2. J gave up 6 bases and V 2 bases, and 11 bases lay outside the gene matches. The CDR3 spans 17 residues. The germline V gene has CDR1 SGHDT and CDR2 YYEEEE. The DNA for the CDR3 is TGTGCCAGCAGCTTAAGGCTAGCGGGAAATGTAGCCGGGGAGCTGTTTTTT. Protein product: CASSLRLAGNVAGELFF.

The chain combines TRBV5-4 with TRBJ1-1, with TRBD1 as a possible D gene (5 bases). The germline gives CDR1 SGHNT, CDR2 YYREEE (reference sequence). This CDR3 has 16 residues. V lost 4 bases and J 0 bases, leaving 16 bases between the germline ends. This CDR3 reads CASSPGSVRVNTEAFF. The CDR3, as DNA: TGTGCCAGCAGCCCCGGATCTGTCAGGGTGAACACTGAAGCTTTCTTT. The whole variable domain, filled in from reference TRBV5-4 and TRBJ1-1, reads ETGVTQSPTHLIKTRGQQVTLRCSSQSGHNTVSWYQQALGQGPQFIFQYYREEENGRGNFPPRFSGLQFPNYSSELNVNALELDDSALYLCASSPGSVRVNTEAFFGQGTRLTVV.

CDR3 in amino acids: CASSPRAPGLAVYNEQFF. In nucleotides, the CDR3 is TGTGCCAGCTCACCCAGAGCCCCGGGACTAGCGGTGTACAATGAGCAGTTCTTC. The chain has TRBV18 and TRBJ2-1; 11 bases fit TRBD2. This CDR3 spans 18 amino acids. Trimming cost V 3 bases and J 4 bases; bases outside gene matches: 11. Germline CDR1 and CDR2: KGHSH and LQKENI.

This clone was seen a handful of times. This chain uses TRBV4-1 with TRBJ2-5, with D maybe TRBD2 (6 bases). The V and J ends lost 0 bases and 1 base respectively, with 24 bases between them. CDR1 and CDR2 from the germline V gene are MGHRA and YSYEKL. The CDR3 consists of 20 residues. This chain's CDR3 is CASSQDRETQGGKTQETQYF. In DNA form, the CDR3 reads TGCGCCAGCAGCCAAGATAGAGAGACCCAAGGAGGGAAGACCCAAGAGACCCAGTACTTC.

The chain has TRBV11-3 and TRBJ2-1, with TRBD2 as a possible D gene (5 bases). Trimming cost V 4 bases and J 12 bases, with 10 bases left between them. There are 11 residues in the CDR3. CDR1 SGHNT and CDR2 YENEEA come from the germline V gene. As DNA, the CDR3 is TGTGCCAGCAGCTCCCGAGGGCCGCAGTTCTTC. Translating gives CASSSRGPQFF.

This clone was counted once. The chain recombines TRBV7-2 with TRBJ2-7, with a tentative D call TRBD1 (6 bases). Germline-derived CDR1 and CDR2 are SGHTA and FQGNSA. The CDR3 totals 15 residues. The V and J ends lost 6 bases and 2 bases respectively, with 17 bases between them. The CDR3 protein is CASRVPGTNTYEQYF. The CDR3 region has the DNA TGTGCCAGCAGAGTGCCCGGGACAAATACCTACGAGCAGTACTTC.

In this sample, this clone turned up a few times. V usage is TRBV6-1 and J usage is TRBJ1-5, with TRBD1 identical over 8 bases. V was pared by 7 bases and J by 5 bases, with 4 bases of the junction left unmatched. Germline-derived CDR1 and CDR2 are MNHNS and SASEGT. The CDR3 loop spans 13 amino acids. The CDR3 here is CASTGQGDQPQHF. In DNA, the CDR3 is TGTGCCAGCACCGGACAGGGCGATCAGCCCCAGCATTTT.

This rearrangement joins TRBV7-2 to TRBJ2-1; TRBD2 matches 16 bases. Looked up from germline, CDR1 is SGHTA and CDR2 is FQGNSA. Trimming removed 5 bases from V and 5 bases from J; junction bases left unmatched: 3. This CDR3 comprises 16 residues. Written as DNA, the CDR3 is TGTGCCAGCAGCATTGGGACTAGCGGGGGGGACAATGAGCAGTTCTTC. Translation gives CASSIGTSGGDNEQFF.

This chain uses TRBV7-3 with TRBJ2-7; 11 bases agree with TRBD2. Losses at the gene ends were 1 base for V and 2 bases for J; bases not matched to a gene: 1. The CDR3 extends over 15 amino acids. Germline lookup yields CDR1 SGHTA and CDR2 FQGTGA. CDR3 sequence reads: CASSLRLAGPYEQYF. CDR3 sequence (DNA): TGTGCCAGCAGCTTAAGACTAGCGGGGCCCTACGAGCAGTACTTC.

The CDR3 DNA is TGTGCCAGTCTGGTAACGGGGTCTAACGAGCAGTACTTC. Residues: CASLVTGSNEQYF. V usage is TRBV28 and J usage is TRBJ2-7, with TRBD2 as a possible D gene (5 bases). The germline gives CDR1 MDHEN, CDR2 SYDVKM. The CDR3 extends over 13 amino acids. V lost 9 bases, J lost 5 bases, and 17 bases lay in between.

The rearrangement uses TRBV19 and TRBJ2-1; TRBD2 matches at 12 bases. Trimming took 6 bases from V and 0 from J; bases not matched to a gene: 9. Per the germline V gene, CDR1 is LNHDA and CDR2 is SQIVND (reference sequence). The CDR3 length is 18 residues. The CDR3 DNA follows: TGTGCCAGTAGCCGTGGGGCTAGCGGGAGGGGCTCCTACAATGAGCAGTTCTTC. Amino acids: CASSRGASGRGSYNEQFF.

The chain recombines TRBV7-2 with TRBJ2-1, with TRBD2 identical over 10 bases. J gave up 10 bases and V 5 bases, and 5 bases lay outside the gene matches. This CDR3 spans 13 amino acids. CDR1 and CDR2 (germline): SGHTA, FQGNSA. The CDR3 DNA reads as TGTGCCAGCAGCCCCATGGGACTAGCGGAGCAGTTCTTC. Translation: CASSPMGLAEQFF. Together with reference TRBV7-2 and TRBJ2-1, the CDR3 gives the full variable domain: GAGVSQSPSNKVTEKGKDVELRCDPISGHTALYWYRQSLGQGLEFLIYFQGNSAPDKSGLPSDRFSAERTGGSVSTLTIQRTQQEDSAVYLCASSPMGLAEQFFGPGTRLTVL.

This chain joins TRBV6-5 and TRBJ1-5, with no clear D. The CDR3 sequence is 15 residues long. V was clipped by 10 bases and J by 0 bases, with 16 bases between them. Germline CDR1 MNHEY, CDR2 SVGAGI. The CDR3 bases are TGTGCCACCCGGTCGTTTCAAGATAGCAATCAGCCCCAGCATTTT. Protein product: CATRSFQDSNQPQHF.